The rows below give T cell receptor beta chains drawn from one sample of a study of cytomegalovirus exposure and HLA in healthy donors. Assay: immunoSEQ multiplex PCR; the TCRdb copy retains only in-frame clones and omits some. The data hold approximately 100,000 clones, with roughly 85% observed a single time. Sequenced input: PBMCs. The origin of the receptors is a woman under 40 in good health and CMV-seronegative. CDR3s include the opening cysteine and the closing phenylalanine or tryptophan.

J,V,length,CDR3
TRBJ2-2,TRBV28,15,CASSPPSPRTGELFF
TRBJ2-3,TRBV28,13,CASSFRVADTQYF
TRBJ2-1,TRBV19,16,CASSLGTSGIPNEQFF
TRBJ2-5,TRBV7-6,13,CASSPEYQETQYF
TRBJ1-2,TRBV4-1,14,CASSRLTGGSGYTF
TRBJ1-2,TRBV4-1,14,CASSQVDRDYGYTF
TRBJ1-2,TRBV28,11,CASGSGDSSFF
TRBJ2-2,TRBV11-3,16,CASSLGTGSNTGELFF
TRBJ2-1,TRBV4-1,13,CASSQVGEDEQFF
TRBJ2-7,TRBV9,13,CASSVRTGFEQYF
TRBJ1-5,TRBV7-6,13,CASSLNPGQPQHF
TRBJ1-4,TRBV28,13,CASSLPGYEKLFF
TRBJ1-1,TRBV4-2,15,CASSQEVDRNTEAFF
TRBJ2-7,TRBV28,17,CASSRPGYSGRLGGQYF
TRBJ1-6,TRBV6-5,14,CASCPRTGTSPLHF
TRBJ1-3,TRBV27,14,CASSPGVSGNTIYF
TRBJ1-5,TRBV28,16,CASITNGVYSNQPQHF
TRBJ2-7,TRBV6-1,15,CASRRTGTGNYEQYF
TRBJ1-1,TRBV4-1,13,CASSQVGASEAFF
TRBJ1-3,TRBV5-1,14,CASSDQGGGNTIYF
TRBJ2-3,TRBV5-1,15,CASSSAGGAGDTQYF
TRBJ2-5,TRBV18,12,CASSPGGETQYF
TRBJ2-3,TRBV1,16,CTSSQGLAGGTDTQYF
TRBJ2-2,TRBV5-1,16,CASSLLGTDNTGELFF
TRBJ2-1,TRBV5-1,14,CASSRAGGNNEQFF
TRBJ2-1,TRBV9,17,CASSAYRVSRRYNEQFF
TRBJ2-4,TRBV5-1,15,CASSLLGEAKNIQYF